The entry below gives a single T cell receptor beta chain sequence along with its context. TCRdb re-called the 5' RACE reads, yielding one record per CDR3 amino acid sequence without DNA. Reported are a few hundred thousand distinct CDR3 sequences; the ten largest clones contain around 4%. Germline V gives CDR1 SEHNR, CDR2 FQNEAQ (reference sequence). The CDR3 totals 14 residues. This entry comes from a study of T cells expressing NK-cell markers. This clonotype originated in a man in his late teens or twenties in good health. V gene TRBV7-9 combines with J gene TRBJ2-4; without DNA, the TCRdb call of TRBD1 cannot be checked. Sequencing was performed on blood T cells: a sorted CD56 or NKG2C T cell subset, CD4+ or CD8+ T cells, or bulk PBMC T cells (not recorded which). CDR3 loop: CASSQEGGRSIQYF.